This TCR beta chain was observed in a study of CD8 T cells in ankylosing spondylitis. The study, taken as a whole, reports: Clones linked to disease were reported to show significant enrichment in matched ankylosing spondylitis synovial fluid. It appeared that ankylosing spondylitis blood was characterized by a TCR beta motif of eight highly homologous variants.

This clonotype was seen ten or more times. The target antigen is unknown. TCRdb re-called the 5' RACE reads with MiXCR, one entry per CDR3 protein. The sample includes 40,000 or so distinct CDR3 sequences, 3% to 3.5% of them seen just once. This clonotype was sampled from a male donor with ankylosing spondylitis or in good health (not recorded which). Sequenced: blood, either unsorted or a sorted T cell fraction (not recorded which).

In DNA, the CDR3 is TGTGCCAGCAGCGTTGGAGGAGGTTTCACCGGGGAGCTGTTTTTT. Translation gives CASSVGGGFTGELFF. This chain joins TRBV9 and TRBJ2-2, with D tentatively TRBD2 (5 bases). Germline lookup yields CDR1 SGDLS and CDR2 YYNGEE. There are 15 residues in the CDR3. V was clipped by 2 bases and J by 4 bases, with 12 bases between them.